These T cell receptor beta chains were read from a single sample in a study of T cell responses to AZD1222 COVID-19 vaccine. The repertoire was sequenced with immunoSEQ multiplex PCR; TCRdb's copy has only in-frame clones and lacks some. The sample holds about 200,000 clones; about 94% are singletons and the top ten take approximately 1.7%. The source was peripheral blood, collected 28 days after the second dose of the MenACWY control vaccine. All receptors derive from an adult who received the MenACWY meningococcal vaccine as a control. Each CDR3 is given with its conserved first and last residue. The D gene is left open where the match is weak.

v_gene	j_gene	d_gene	CDR3aa	CDR3nt
TRBV18	TRBJ2-7	TRBD1	CASSPLGQGAYEQYF	TGTGCCAGCTCACCATTGGGACAGGGAGCCTACGAGCAGTACTTC
TRBV9	TRBJ2-2	TRBD2	CASSLTTGIRTSGVNGELFF	TGTGCCAGCAGCCTGACGACAGGGATAAGGACTAGCGGGGTTAACGGGGAGCTGTTTTTT
TRBV7-6	TRBJ2-3	TRBD2	CASSLVAGGGDTQYF	TGTGCCAGCAGCTTAGTTGCGGGAGGTGGAGATACGCAGTATTTT
TRBV9	TRBJ2-1	TRBD1	CASSVGTGIEQFF	TGTGCCAGCAGCGTAGGGACAGGAATTGAGCAGTTCTTC
TRBV28	TRBJ2-7	.	CASSLGRGSYEQYF	TGTGCCAGCAGTTTAGGCAGGGGCTCCTACGAGCAGTACTTC
TRBV10-3	TRBJ2-7	.	CAISDKNNYEQYF	TGTGCCATCAGTGATAAGAATAACTACGAGCAGTACTTC
TRBV29-1	TRBJ2-2	TRBD2	CSVAWTSYTGELFF	TGCAGCGTTGCATGGACTAGCTACACCGGGGAGCTGTTTTTT
TRBV24-1	TRBJ1-5	TRBD1	CATSDSLDRRGNQPQHF	TGTGCCACCAGTGATTCGTTGGACAGGAGGGGCAATCAGCCCCAGCATTTT
TRBV4-2	TRBJ1-6	.	CASSQVQGNNSPLHF	TGTGCCAGCAGTCAAGTCCAAGGGAATAATTCACCCCTCCACTTT
TRBV6-5	TRBJ2-7	TRBD1	CASSYRDRSTYEQYF	TGTGCCAGCAGTTACCGGGACAGGAGTACCTACGAGCAGTACTTC
TRBV4-2	TRBJ2-3	TRBD1	CASSLTGTGVSDTQYF	TGTGCCAGCAGCCTCACCGGGACAGGGGTTTCAGATACGCAGTATTTT
TRBV24-1	TRBJ2-7	TRBD1	CATTGTGGWYEQYF	TGTGCCACCACCGGGACAGGGGGATGGTACGAGCAGTACTTC
TRBV7-8	TRBJ2-4	.	CASSLARPGQSRQNIQYF	TGTGCCAGCAGCTTAGCGCGCCCAGGACAGTCTCGGCAAAACATTCAGTACTTC
TRBV28	TRBJ1-2	TRBD1	CASHTGGGGYTF	TGTGCCAGCCATACAGGGGGAGGTGGCTACACCTTC
TRBV9	TRBJ2-3	.	CASSVGGSGTDTQYF	TGTGCCAGCAGCGTAGGTGGTAGCGGCACAGATACGCAGTATTTT
TRBV9	TRBJ2-1	TRBD2	CASSVGLAGGGGYNEQFF	TGTGCCAGCAGCGTGGGACTAGCGGGAGGCGGGGGATACAATGAGCAGTTCTTC
TRBV5-1	TRBJ2-5	TRBD2	CASSSSGGAVETQYF	TGCGCCAGCAGCTCTAGCGGGGGGGCTGTAGAGACCCAGTACTTC